A selection of T cell receptor beta chains follows, all from one sample in a study of blood T cell repertoires in COVID-19. Sequenced by immunoSEQ multiplex PCR; TCRdb stores in-frame clones only, minus some. The sample contains about 300,000 clones, more than 75% of which appear only once. Sequencing was carried out using peripheral blood. These receptors came from a man between 65 and 79 years old with acute or convalescent COVID-19. Both conserved end residues are part of each CDR3. The order of the fields is CDR3 length, clone size, J gene, D gene, V gene, CDR3 DNA, CDR3 protein. The D gene is left open where the match is weak. Only part of the rows carry a size: once, few, many, or a class if the clone is expanded.

cdr3_length: 12; clone_size: .; j_call: TRBJ1-5; d_call: .; v_call: TRBV5-8; cdr3_nt: TGTGCCAGCAGCCCGTCGGGTCAGCCCCAGCATTTT; cdr3_aa: CASSPSGQPQHF
cdr3_length: 13; clone_size: .; j_call: TRBJ1-2; d_call: .; v_call: TRBV27; cdr3_nt: TGTGCCAGCAGTTTATACCAAAGGGGTGGCTACACCTTC; cdr3_aa: CASSLYQRGGYTF
cdr3_length: 12; clone_size: .; j_call: TRBJ1-2; d_call: TRBD1; v_call: TRBV29-1; cdr3_nt: TGCAGCGTGGGGGACAGTCAATATGGCTACACCTTC; cdr3_aa: CSVGDSQYGYTF
cdr3_length: 19; clone_size: few; j_call: TRBJ2-5; d_call: TRBD2; v_call: TRBV4-3; cdr3_nt: TGCGCCAGCAGCCAAGAGTGGACTAGCGGGGGGGCCGGTCAAGAGACCCAGTACTTC; cdr3_aa: CASSQEWTSGGAGQETQYF
cdr3_length: 12; clone_size: once; j_call: TRBJ1-5; d_call: .; v_call: TRBV7-9; cdr3_nt: TGTGCCAGCAGCTTAAGGGGACAGCCCCAGCATTTT; cdr3_aa: CASSLRGQPQHF
cdr3_length: 20; clone_size: .; j_call: TRBJ2-1; d_call: .; v_call: TRBV5-3; cdr3_nt: TGTGCCAGAAGCTTGGATCCCCCCAGGGCGCGATTCATAGCCTACAATGAGCAGTTCTTC; cdr3_aa: CARSLDPPRARFIAYNEQFF
cdr3_length: 14; clone_size: .; j_call: TRBJ1-2; d_call: .; v_call: TRBV5-5; cdr3_nt: TGTGCCAGCAGCTTGGCACTTTTACGCTATGGCTACACCTTC; cdr3_aa: CASSLALLRYGYTF
cdr3_length: 19; clone_size: .; j_call: TRBJ2-7; d_call: TRBD1; v_call: TRBV9; cdr3_nt: TGTGCCAGCAGCGTAGAGCCCCTCCGGATGGGACAGGGGAACTCAGAGCAGTACTTC; cdr3_aa: CASSVEPLRMGQGNSEQYF
cdr3_length: 15; clone_size: .; j_call: TRBJ2-2; d_call: .; v_call: TRBV15; cdr3_nt: TGTGCCACCAGCAGAGATTTAACGAACACCGGGGAGCTGTTTTTT; cdr3_aa: CATSRDLTNTGELFF
cdr3_length: 14; clone_size: few; j_call: TRBJ1-2; d_call: .; v_call: TRBV28; cdr3_nt: TGTGCCAGCAGCGGACCAGGGGATAACTATGGCTACACCTTC; cdr3_aa: CASSGPGDNYGYTF
cdr3_length: 15; clone_size: once; j_call: TRBJ2-5; d_call: TRBD2; v_call: TRBV3-1/TRBV3-2; cdr3_nt: TGTGCCAGCAGCCAGAGTAGCGGGGGGATTGAGACCCAGTACTTC; cdr3_aa: CASSQSSGGIETQYF
cdr3_length: 17; clone_size: .; j_call: TRBJ2-5; d_call: TRBD1; v_call: TRBV9; cdr3_nt: TGTGCCAGCAGCTTAGACCCCCTGGGACAGGTCCAAGAGACCCAGTACTTC; cdr3_aa: CASSLDPLGQVQETQYF
cdr3_length: 18; clone_size: many; j_call: TRBJ1-3; d_call: .; v_call: TRBV4-2; cdr3_nt: TGTGCCAGCAGCCAAGATGAGGGCAGTCGCTACTCTGGAAACACCATATATTTT; cdr3_aa: CASSQDEGSRYSGNTIYF
cdr3_length: 15; clone_size: .; j_call: TRBJ2-3; d_call: .; v_call: TRBV5-1; cdr3_nt: TGCGCCAGCAGCCACACCAGGGTTAGCACAGATACGCAGTATTTT; cdr3_aa: CASSHTRVSTDTQYF
cdr3_length: 12; clone_size: .; j_call: TRBJ1-2; d_call: .; v_call: TRBV10-2; cdr3_nt: TGCGCCAGCAGTGAGCAGATTGGTGGCTACACCTTC; cdr3_aa: CASSEQIGGYTF
cdr3_length: 14; clone_size: few; j_call: TRBJ2-2; d_call: TRBD2; v_call: TRBV10-3; cdr3_nt: TGTGCCATCAGACCGGGAGGGAATGACGGGGAGCTGTTTTTT; cdr3_aa: CAIRPGGNDGELFF
cdr3_length: 14; clone_size: .; j_call: TRBJ1-2; d_call: TRBD1; v_call: TRBV5-1; cdr3_nt: TGCGCCAGCCAAACAGCGACAGGGGGCCTTGGCTACACCTTC; cdr3_aa: CASQTATGGLGYTF
cdr3_length: 16; clone_size: once; j_call: TRBJ2-2; d_call: TRBD2; v_call: TRBV2; cdr3_nt: TGTGCCAGCACCACACTAGCGGAGACTTACACCGGGGAGCTGTTTTTT; cdr3_aa: CASTTLAETYTGELFF
cdr3_length: 14; clone_size: .; j_call: TRBJ1-2; d_call: TRBD1; v_call: TRBV28; cdr3_nt: TGTGCCAGCAGTTCCATTGGACAGGGGTCATTCTACACCTTC; cdr3_aa: CASSSIGQGSFYTF
cdr3_length: 13; clone_size: .; j_call: TRBJ2-2; d_call: TRBD1; v_call: TRBV2; cdr3_nt: TGTGCCAGCAGCCTACAGGGGGCCGGGGAGCTGTTTTTT; cdr3_aa: CASSLQGAGELFF
cdr3_length: 15; clone_size: few; j_call: TRBJ1-4; d_call: TRBD1; v_call: TRBV2; cdr3_nt: TGTGCCAGCAGCCCTTTGACAGGGGTAAATGAAAAACTGTTTTTT; cdr3_aa: CASSPLTGVNEKLFF
cdr3_length: 15; clone_size: .; j_call: TRBJ2-5; d_call: .; v_call: TRBV11-2; cdr3_nt: TGTGCCAGCAGCCAAGGGACTCCGCGGCGAGAGACCCAGTACTTC; cdr3_aa: CASSQGTPRRETQYF